These 8 T cell receptor beta chains were all obtained from the same sample, sequenced in a study of OX40 agonist ivuxolimab in advanced cancers. Generated by immunoSEQ multiplex PCR, the TCRdb table keeps only in-frame clones and is missing some. The sample contains 75,000 to 95,000 clones, 89% of which appear only once. Here the sequenced sample was CD4+ or CD8+ T cells sorted from blood, taken in a trial of the OX40 agonist ivuxolimab. Receptors originate from an adult with an advanced solid tumor such as melanoma, head and neck, liver or kidney cancer.

The chain recombines TRBV12-2 with TRBJ2-1; the table's D call, TRBD1, has no DNA check behind it. TRBV12-2 is a pseudogene locus. This CDR3 has 17 residues. The CDR3 DNA is TGTGCAAGTCGCTTAAGTATTCCGGCCAGGTTTACGAATGAGCAGTTCTTC. This translates into CASRLSIPARFTNEQFF.

This chain joins TRBV6-6 and TRBJ2-7, with D tentatively TRBD1 (6 bases). V was pared by 2 bases and J by 3 bases, with 11 bases between. Germline CDR1 reads MNHNY; CDR2 reads SVGAGI (reference sequence). The CDR3 is 14 amino acids. CDR3 DNA: TGTGCCAGCAGTTACCCCGGGACATTCTACGAGCAGTACTTC. Its protein product is CASSYPGTFYEQYF.

This clone showed up just a few times. The chain employs TRBV2 and TRBJ1-5, with 7 nucleotides matching TRBD1. CDR1 is SNHLY and CDR2 is FYNNEI in the germline V gene. Germline trimming cut 3 bases from V and 2 bases from J; bases unmatched to any gene: 10. There are 17 residues in the CDR3. CDR3: CASSEWTGGTGNQPQHF. CDR3 DNA sequence: TGTGCCAGCAGTGAGTGGACGGGGGGGACAGGCAATCAGCCCCAGCATTTT.

The V gene is TRBV7-9, the J gene TRBJ1-2; a possible D gene is TRBD1 (5 bases). V lost 9 bases to trimming and J lost 4 bases, with 9 bases between them. The germline gives CDR1 SEHNR, CDR2 FQNEAQ (reference sequence). There are 11 residues in the CDR3. This chain's CDR3 is CASGTVYGYTF. CDR3 nucleotide sequence: TGTGCCAGTGGGACGGTCTATGGCTACACCTTC.

V and J are TRBV27 and TRBJ1-2; D may be TRBD1 (5 bases). Trimming removed 5 bases from V and 1 base from J, with 14 bases in between. CDR1 is MNHEY, CDR2 SMNVEV, per germline (reference sequence). This CDR3 region has 15 residues. CDR3 bases: TGTGCCAGCAGTCCCTCTTGGGGGTTTAACTATGGCTACACCTTC. Protein: CASSPSWGFNYGYTF.

The chain is built from TRBV7-3 and TRBJ2-7; TRBD2 agrees at 12 bases. The CDR3 contains 15 residues. Unmatched junction bases numbered 10, after V lost 4 bases and J lost 9 bases. CDR1 is SGHTA, CDR2 FQGTGA, per germline. DNA of the CDR3: TGTGCCAGCAGCTCCGGGACTAGCGGGTTACCGGGGCAGTACTTC. It yields the protein CASSSGTSGLPGQYF.

The chain has TRBV29-1 and TRBJ2-3; 11 bases map to TRBD1. J gave up 4 bases and V 1 base, and 4 bases lay outside the gene matches. The CDR3 covers 15 residues. From germline, CDR1 is SQVTM and CDR2 ANQGSEA. The CDR3 nucleotides read TGCAGCGTTGAAGGGGACAGGGGGTTCCCAGATACGCAGTATTTT. The encoded protein is CSVEGDRGFPDTQYF.

The chain has TRBV2 and TRBJ2-7; TRBD2 is a possible D gene (5 bases). Trimming cost V 3 bases and J 2 bases, with 11 bases left between them. The CDR3 runs 14 residues. Germline CDR1 is SNHLY and CDR2 is FYNNEI. The CDR3 coding sequence is TGTGCCAGCAGTGAGGTTGACGGGACCTACGAGCAGTACTTC. It specifies CASSEVDGTYEQYF.